These 15 T cell receptor beta chains originate from one sample sequenced in a study of blood T cell dynamics during melanoma immunotherapy. Time point here: pre-treatment baseline. The data were produced by immunoSEQ multiplex PCR, yet TCRdb's version contains in-frame clones alone and is incomplete. The table shows 10,000 to 15,000 clones, with roughly 86% occurring only once. The source was blood, collected from a patient treated with checkpoint blockade. These receptors were taken from a human donor with melanoma.

The chain is built from TRBV7-9 and TRBJ2-2; 7 bases fit TRBD2. J gave up 0 bases and V 8 bases, and 9 bases lay outside the gene matches. CDR1 and CDR2 (germline): SEHNR, FQNEAQ (reference sequence). The CDR3 contains 16 residues. This chain's CDR3 is CASPVFSGSNTGELFF. CDR3 bases: TGTGCCAGCCCAGTCTTTAGCGGGTCGAACACCGGGGAGCTGTTTTTT.

The genes are TRBV2 and TRBJ2-7; D unresolved. The V gene lost 4 bases and the J gene lost 0 bases, with 10 bases spanning the gap. Germline V CDR1 and CDR2: SNHLY, FYNNEI. The CDR3 is 14 amino acids. CDR3 sequence (DNA): TGTGCCAGCAGTGGAAGAGGCCACTCCTACGAGCAGTACTTC. As protein: CASSGRGHSYEQYF.

This clone has only a few counts. The gene calls are TRBV7-9 and TRBJ2-2; 15 bases are shared with TRBD2. The CDR3 loop spans 19 amino acids. V trimming: 4 bases; J trimming: 3 bases; junction bases outside the gene matches: 9. The V gene's germline CDR1 is SEHNR and CDR2 FQNEAQ (reference sequence). This chain's CDR3 is CASSSGLAGGNLYTGELFF. CDR3 nucleotide sequence: TGTGCCAGCAGCTCCGGACTAGCGGGAGGGAACCTATACACCGGGGAGCTGTTTTTT.

The gene calls are TRBV6-1 and TRBJ1-2; no definite D call. The V and J ends lost 6 bases and 4 bases respectively, with 15 bases between them. CDR3 size: 14 residues. Germline V gene lookup returns CDR1 MNHNS and CDR2 SASEGT. The CDR3 region is CASRTNGDFYGYTF. CDR3 sequence (DNA): TGTGCCAGCAGAACCAACGGGGATTTCTATGGCTACACCTTC.

The chain couples TRBV19 to TRBJ2-5; TRBD1 matches at 7 bases. The V gene's germline CDR1 is LNHDA and CDR2 SQIVND (reference sequence). The CDR3 spans 13 residues. V trimming: 5 bases; J trimming: 3 bases; junction bases outside the gene matches: 3. CDR3: CASSDQGEETQYF. The CDR3 DNA reads as TGTGCCAGTAGTGACCAGGGGGAAGAGACCCAGTACTTC.

This clone was picked up a small number of times. V is TRBV5-4 and J is TRBJ2-2; D is uncertain. In germline, CDR1 is SGHNT, CDR2 YYREEE (reference sequence). The V and J ends lost 5 bases and 5 bases respectively, with 19 bases between them. The CDR3 has 16 residues. The CDR3 DNA is TGTGCCAGCAGTAAGGATCCGGCTGGTAGGACCGGGGAGCTGTTTTTT. This encodes CASSKDPAGRTGELFF.

The chain has TRBV6-4 and TRBJ1-2; the D gene is possibly TRBD1 (6 bases). Germline V CDR1 and CDR2: MRHNA, SNTAGT. Trimming removed 0 bases at V and 4 bases at J, with 9 bases between. There are 14 residues in the CDR3. The CDR3 here is CASSDSLDSYGYTF. Written as DNA, the CDR3 is TGTGCCAGCAGTGACTCCCTGGACAGCTATGGCTACACCTTC.

The V call is TRBV19, the J call TRBJ1-3; D may be TRBD1 (6 bases). V was cut by 5 bases and J by 0 bases, with 14 bases left in between. Germline V CDR1 and CDR2: LNHDA, SQIVND (reference sequence). The length of the CDR3 is 16 residues. The CDR3 DNA reads as TGTGCCAGTAGTTCCCAGGGGCGCTCCTCTGGAAACACCATATATTTT. Translated, it gives CASSSQGRSSGNTIYF.

This chain joins TRBV5-1 and TRBJ2-1, with 8 bases matching TRBD1. V lost 3 bases, J lost 4 bases, and 9 bases stayed unmatched. The V gene's germline CDR1 is SGHRS and CDR2 YFSETQ. The CDR3 runs to 16 residues. The CDR3 nucleotides read TGCGCCAGCAGCTACCAAACCGGGACAGGTTACAATGAGCAGTTCTTC. This codes for CASSYQTGTGYNEQFF.

In nucleotides, the CDR3 is TGTGCCAGCAGCGTTGAACCAGGTGGGGCCATGAACACTGAAGCTTTCTTT. Its protein product is CASSVEPGGAMNTEAFF. The gene calls are TRBV9 and TRBJ1-1; tentative D call: TRBD1 (5 bases). V lost 2 bases to trimming and J lost 0 bases, with 17 bases between them. The germline V gene encodes CDR1 SGDLS and CDR2 YYNGEE. This CDR3 spans 17 amino acids.

This chain connects TRBV27 to TRBJ2-3; D is uncertain. The CDR3 runs to 12 residues. Germline loops: CDR1 MNHEY, CDR2 SMNVEV (reference sequence). V gave up 6 bases and J gave up 2 bases, with 6 bases separating them. The CDR3 sequence is CASRTTTDTQYF. CDR3 in DNA: TGTGCCAGCAGGACCACCACAGATACGCAGTATTTT.

The chain links TRBV11-3 to TRBJ1-6, with D perhaps TRBD1 (5 bases). The CDR3 extends over 17 amino acids. Trimming removed 0 bases from V and 5 bases from J, with 14 bases in between. Germline CDR1 and CDR2: SGHNT and YENEEA. CDR3 in DNA: TGTGCCAGCAGCTTAGATTGGGACCAGCCTAATAATTCACCCCTCCACTTT. Translation gives CASSLDWDQPNNSPLHF.

The chain recombines TRBV2 with TRBJ2-1; 10 bases fit TRBD2. Germline V gene sequence: CDR1 SNHLY, CDR2 FYNNEI. The V segment lost 7 bases and the J segment 4 bases; nucleotides outside the gene matches: 7. The CDR3 contains 15 residues. Here the CDR3 DNA reads TGTGCCAGCATAGCCGGGACTAGCGCATACAATGAGCAGTTCTTC. Translating it yields CASIAGTSAYNEQFF. Full variable domain (outside the CDR3, taken from reference TRBV2 and TRBJ2-1): EPEVTQTPSHQVTQMGQEVILRCVPISNHLYFYWYRQILGQKVEFLVSFYNNEISEKSEIFDDQFSVERPDGSNFTLKIRSTKLEDSAMYFCASIAGTSAYNEQFFGPGTRLTVL.

The chain couples TRBV4-2 to TRBJ2-7; the match to TRBD2 covers 9 bases. CDR1 and CDR2 (germline): LGHNA, YNFKEQ. V lost 0 bases and J lost 3; bases outside the gene matches: 6. The CDR3 extends over 16 amino acids. CDR3 in amino acids: CASSQESSGVFYEQYF. In nucleotides, the CDR3 is TGTGCCAGCAGCCAAGAGTCTAGCGGGGTCTTCTACGAGCAGTACTTC.

The chain joins TRBV5-1 to TRBJ1-2; 9 positions agree with TRBD1. The length of the CDR3 is 14 residues. Germline CDR1 is SGHRS and CDR2 is YFSETQ. The ends lost 6 bases at V and 0 bases at J; junction bases unmatched: 3. The DNA of the CDR3 is TGCGCCAGCACCGGGACAGGGCCTAACTATGGCTACACCTTC. Protein sequence: CASTGTGPNYGYTF.